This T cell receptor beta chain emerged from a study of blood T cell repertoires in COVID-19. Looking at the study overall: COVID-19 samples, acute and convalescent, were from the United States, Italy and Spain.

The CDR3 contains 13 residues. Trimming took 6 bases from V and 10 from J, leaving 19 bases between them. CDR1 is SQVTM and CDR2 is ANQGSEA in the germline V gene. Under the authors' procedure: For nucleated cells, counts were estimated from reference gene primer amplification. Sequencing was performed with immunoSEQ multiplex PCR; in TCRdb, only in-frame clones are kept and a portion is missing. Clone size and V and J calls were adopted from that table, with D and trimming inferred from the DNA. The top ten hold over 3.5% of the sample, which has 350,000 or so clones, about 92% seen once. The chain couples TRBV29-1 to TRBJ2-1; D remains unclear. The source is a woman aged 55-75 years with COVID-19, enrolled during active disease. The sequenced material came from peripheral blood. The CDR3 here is CSVDFLASREQFF. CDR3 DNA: TGCAGCGTAGACTTTCTCGCCTCGAGAGAGCAGTTCTTC.